The next 26 T cell receptor beta chains were all read from a single sample in a study of regulatory T cells in long-lasting Graves disease listed by TCRdb under 2021. What the time point label conveys for this sample: newly diagnosed GD, antithyroid drugs for less than 3 months. For both TCR sequencing and RNA sequencing, RNA was extracted from PBMCs in TRIzol. The library was built by means of multiplex PCR. TCRdb shows the sequencer as Illumina HiSeq 4000. iRepertoire HTBI primers and Arm-PCR amplification of CDR3 regions were used to construct TCR beta libraries. TCRdb applied fastp at Q25 and MiXCR to the public reads, then kept only in-frame beta chains. One record per CDR3 amino acid sequence lists the most common genes and DNA. A total of 580,000 or so distinct CDR3 sequences appear in this sample, 15% to 20% of them only once. Jointly, the top ten make up approximately 12% of the sample. These same data were also listed under a study on T cells in Graves' hyperthyroidism and ophthalmopathy.

The specimen was peripheral blood mononuclear cells (PBMCs), collected at new diagnosis, from a patient treated with antithyroid drugs. All receptors come from a man younger than 35 with Graves disease. Donor details come from another sample of the same person, matched by shared clones.

In this sample, this clonotype turned up many times. The V gene is TRBV7-9, the J gene TRBJ2-3, with a weak D call TRBD2 (6 bases). There are 17 residues in the CDR3. V was cut by 0 bases and J by 2 bases, with 15 bases left in between. Germline CDR1 is SEHNR and CDR2 is FQNEAQ (reference sequence). The CDR3 sequence: CASSLAGGLDDTDTQYF. CDR3 coding DNA: TGTGCCAGCAGCTTAGCGGGAGGCCTCGACGACACAGATACGCAGTATTTT.

At least ten counts were recorded for this clonotype. The rearrangement joins TRBV2 to TRBJ2-3; 9 bases fit TRBD2. CDR3 length: 16 residues. Germline V gene sequence: CDR1 SNHLY, CDR2 FYNNEI. The ends lost 2 bases at V and 4 bases at J; junction bases unmatched: 7. CDR3 loop: CASSERASGIADTQYF. The CDR3, as DNA: TGTGCCAGCAGTGAACGGGCTAGCGGGATCGCAGATACGCAGTATTTT.

In this sample, this clonotype turned up many times. The rearrangement uses TRBV20-1 and TRBJ2-1; a weak D match, TRBD2 (6 bases). The CDR3 runs to 14 residues. The V end was cut by 0 bases, the J end by 4 bases, with 10 bases between. Germline V CDR1 and CDR2: DFQATT, SNEGSKA (reference sequence). The CDR3 sequence is CSAREGTEYNEQFF. The CDR3 DNA is TGCAGTGCTAGAGAGGGGACTGAGTACAATGAGCAGTTCTTC.

This clonotype was observed many times. The V gene is TRBV27, the J gene TRBJ2-7; no firm D call. V lost 2 bases and J 5 bases, leaving 13 bases between the germline ends. In germline, CDR1 is MNHEY, CDR2 SMNVEV (reference sequence). There are 14 residues in the CDR3. CDR3 sequence reads: CASSLDPGANEQYF. The CDR3 bases are TGTGCCAGCAGTTTAGATCCCGGTGCCAACGAGCAGTACTTC.

V and J are TRBV6-6 and TRBJ2-2; no firm D call. CDR1 is MNHNY, CDR2 SVGAGI, per germline (reference sequence). The CDR3 is 15 amino acids. V was pared by 0 bases and J by 2 bases, with 7 bases between. The DNA for the CDR3 is TGTGCCAGCAGTTACTCGATACCAAACACCGGGGAGCTGTTTTTT. Encoded protein: CASSYSIPNTGELFF.

The chain has TRBV27 and TRBJ1-2; 10 bases are shared with TRBD1. The CDR3 is 16 residues long. Germline CDR1 MNHEY, CDR2 SMNVEV (reference sequence). Trimming removed 6 bases from V and 4 bases from J; junction bases left unmatched: 11. This CDR3 is CASRGIGTGVGYGYTF. Written as DNA, the CDR3 is TGTGCCAGCAGAGGGATCGGGACAGGGGTCGGCTATGGCTACACCTTC.

This CDR3 reads CSVPTGSDYGYTF. The CDR3 DNA reads as TGCAGCGTACCGACAGGGAGTGACTATGGCTACACCTTC. The chain is built from TRBV29-1 and TRBJ1-2, with 7 bases aligning to TRBD1. After removal of 6 bases from V and 3 bases from J, the junction contained 7 bases not matched to a gene. The CDR3 extends over 13 amino acids. The germline V gene has CDR1 SQVTM and CDR2 ANQGSEA.

J is TRBJ2-2 and V is TRBV7-9, with D unclear. Germline CDR1 reads SEHNR; CDR2 reads FQNEAQ (reference sequence). CDR3 size: 13 residues. V dropped 8 bases and J dropped 6 bases, with 13 bases sitting between them. CDR3 nucleotide sequence: TGTGCCAGCCTGGCCCTTCCCCCCGGGGAGCTGTTTTTT. It codes for CASLALPPGELFF.

The V call is TRBV6-6, the J call TRBJ2-3; TRBD2 is a possible D gene (5 bases). The CDR3 extends over 17 amino acids. Germline CDR1 MNHNY, CDR2 SVGAGI (reference sequence). The ends were cut back, 0 bases at V and 2 bases at J, with 15 bases in the middle. In nucleotides, the CDR3 is TGTGCCAGCAGTTACTCGACCGGGGTCAGAACCACAGATACGCAGTATTTT. Amino acids: CASSYSTGVRTTDTQYF.

This clonotype was detected ten times or more. The chain has TRBV12-3 or TRBV12-4 and TRBJ2-1; 7 bases agree with TRBD2. The V and J ends lost 5 bases and 4 bases, in that order; junction bases with no gene match: 11. The CDR3 loop spans 16 amino acids. DNA for the CDR3: TGTGCCAGCAGTCCCGCGGGGGAGATGCATTACAATGAGCAGTTCTTC. Translated, it gives CASSPAGEMHYNEQFF.

This clonotype was observed a handful of times. The chain recombines TRBV20-1 with TRBJ2-1; unclear D gene. Germline assignment: CDR1 DFQATT and CDR2 SNEGSKA (reference sequence). There are 13 residues in the CDR3. V shed 1 base and J shed 7 bases, with 11 bases lying between them. CDR3 coding DNA: TGCAGTGCTAGAGGCCTACAACTGAATGAGCAGTTCTTC. Its protein is CSARGLQLNEQFF.

The V call is TRBV30, the J call TRBJ1-4; a weak D match, TRBD1 (5 bases). In germline, CDR1 is GTSNPN, CDR2 SVGIG (reference sequence). The CDR3 is made up of 15 amino acids. The germline V and J ends were trimmed by 4 bases and 8 bases, with 20 bases remaining between them. The CDR3 nucleotides are TGTGCCTGGACCCTCCGGTGGGGACCGGGGGAAAAACTGTTTTTT. Translated: CAWTLRWGPGEKLFF.

This chain uses TRBV30 with TRBJ1-5, with 7 bases lining up with TRBD1. CDR1 is GTSNPN and CDR2 is SVGIG in the germline V gene (reference sequence). The CDR3 length is 12 residues. J was trimmed by 3 bases and V by 5 bases; bases with no gene match: 1. The CDR3 DNA sequence: TGTGCCTGGGACAGGGACAATCAGCCCCAGCATTTT. Its protein product is CAWDRDNQPQHF. The variable domain in full, completed from reference TRBV30 and TRBJ1-5, reads SQTIHQWPATLVQPVGSPLSLECTVEGTSNPNLYWYRQAAGRGLQLLFYSVGIGQISSEVPQNLSASRPQDRQFILSSKKLLLSDSGFYLCAWDRDNQPQHFGDGTRLSIL.

Only a few counts were recorded for this clonotype. The gene calls are TRBV9 and TRBJ2-1; D gene uncertain. The length of the CDR3 is 13 residues. Germline CDR1 reads SGDLS; CDR2 reads YYNGEE. V lost 4 bases, J lost 8 bases, and 13 bases lay in between. Here the CDR3 reads CASSPRLPYEQFF. The CDR3, as DNA: TGTGCCAGCAGCCCTCGACTTCCGTATGAGCAGTTCTTC.

This clonotype was observed at least ten times. The V and J genes are TRBV28 and TRBJ1-1, with 7 bases identical to TRBD1. The CDR3 is 15 residues long. J gave up 4 bases and V 4 bases, and 9 bases lay outside the gene matches. In germline, CDR1 is MDHEN, CDR2 SYDVKM. The CDR3 nucleotides read TGTGCCAGCAGTTCCCCAACAGGGGTTTTCACTGAAGCTTTCTTT. Translation gives CASSSPTGVFTEAFF.

This clonotype appeared a few times. This sequence joins TRBV5-1 and TRBJ2-2; D gene ambiguous. From germline, CDR1 is SGHRS and CDR2 YFSETQ. There are 13 residues in the CDR3. The ends were cut back, 0 bases at V and 9 bases at J, with 9 bases in the middle. The CDR3, as DNA: TGCGCCAGCAGCTTGGGAGGACGGAGGGAGCTGTTTTTT. It codes for CASSLGGRRELFF.

This clonotype has a count of ten or more. The chain joins TRBV3-1 to TRBJ2-7; D gene ambiguous. The CDR3 runs 11 residues. V was cut by 2 bases and J by 5 bases, with 4 bases left in between. CDR1 is LGHDT and CDR2 is YNNKEL in the germline V gene (reference sequence). CDR3 sequence reads: CASSQTHEQYF. The CDR3 DNA is TGTGCCAGCAGCCAAACGCACGAGCAGTACTTC.

This clonotype was recorded a few times. V usage is TRBV28 and J usage is TRBJ2-1; 7 bases match TRBD2. CDR3 length: 14 amino acids. Losses at the gene ends were 6 bases for V and 3 bases for J; bases not matched to a gene: 5. The germline V gene encodes CDR1 MDHEN and CDR2 SYDVKM. The CDR3 region is CASRKRDIYNEQFF. CDR3 DNA sequence: TGTGCCAGCAGAAAGCGGGATATCTACAATGAGCAGTTCTTC.

This clonotype was observed many times. The rearrangement links TRBV24-1 to TRBJ1-2; D remains ambiguous. V was pared by 4 bases and J by 4 bases, with 9 bases between. Germline CDR1 and CDR2: KGHDR and SFDVKD. The CDR3 runs 13 residues. The chain's CDR3 is CATSESPFYGYTF. CDR3 DNA sequence: TGTGCCACCAGTGAATCACCCTTCTATGGCTACACCTTC.

To note about this clonotype: Since a much larger clone is just one base distant, this may be a read error. The chain has TRBV12-3 or TRBV12-4 and TRBJ2-7; D not certain. The CDR3 extends over 13 amino acids. DNA for the CDR3: TGTGCCAGCAGTTCTCTGGCCATCTACGAGCGGTACTTC. This encodes CASSSLAIYERYF.

This clonotype was detected ten times or more. The chain is built from TRBV5-1 and TRBJ1-1; unclear D gene. Germline V gene sequence: CDR1 SGHRS, CDR2 YFSETQ. The CDR3 runs 17 residues. V was clipped by 0 bases and J by 0 bases, with 15 bases between them. The CDR3 loop is CASSLEAPGSMNTEAFF. The CDR3 DNA follows: TGCGCCAGCAGCTTGGAGGCACCTGGGAGCATGAACACTGAAGCTTTCTTT.

This clonotype was seen many times. V and J are TRBV2 and TRBJ2-7; unclear D gene. The ends were cut back, 8 bases at V and 6 bases at J, with 14 bases in the middle. The CDR3 covers 12 residues. In germline, CDR1 is SNHLY, CDR2 FYNNEI. In DNA form, the CDR3 reads TGTGCCAGCGGTCTCCTACTAACCGAGCAGTACTTC. Translation gives CASGLLLTEQYF.

Ten or more counts support this clonotype. The chain is built from TRBV28 and TRBJ2-3; D is perhaps TRBD2 (5 bases). CDR1 is MDHEN and CDR2 is SYDVKM in the germline V gene. The germline V and J ends were trimmed by 4 bases and 5 bases, with 13 bases remaining between them. There are 14 residues in the CDR3. CDR3 region: CASSSRTSRDTQYF. DNA for the CDR3: TGTGCCAGCAGTTCCCGGACTTCCCGAGATACGCAGTATTTT. The entire variable domain, with the rest obtained from reference TRBV28 and TRBJ2-3, is as follows: DVKVTQSSRYLVKRTGEKVFLECVQDMDHENMFWYRQDPGLGLRLIYFSYDVKMKEKGDIPEGYSVSREKKERFSLILESASTNQTSMYLCASSSRTSRDTQYFGPGTRLTVL.

This clonotype was detected ten times or more. The chain uses TRBV18 and TRBJ2-7, with D hard to call. Germline CDR1 reads KGHSH; CDR2 reads LQKENI. The V gene lost 3 bases and the J gene lost 2 bases, with 11 bases spanning the gap. CDR3 length: 14 amino acids. CDR3 sequence reads: CASSPGSMAYEQYF. CDR3 in DNA: TGTGCCAGCTCACCGGGGTCCATGGCCTACGAGCAGTACTTC.

This chain connects TRBV15 to TRBJ1-5, with TRBD1 as a possible D gene (6 bases). The CDR3 spans 16 residues. V lost 3 bases and J 5 bases, leaving 17 bases between the germline ends. CDR1 is LNHNV, CDR2 YYDKDF, per germline (reference sequence). CDR3 DNA: TGTGCCACCAGCAGGGCGACAGGAACGACCGATCAGCCCCAGCATTTT. It yields the protein CATSRATGTTDQPQHF. The variable domain in full, with the rest retrieved from reference TRBV15 and TRBJ1-5, is DAMVIQNPRYQVTQFGKPVTLSCSQTLNHNVMYWYQQKSSQAPKLLFHYYDKDFNNEADTPDNFQSRRPNTSFCFLDIRSPGLGDTAMYLCATSRATGTTDQPQHFGDGTRLSIL.

The chain joins TRBV14 to TRBJ2-7; tentatively, D is TRBD1 (6 bases). The CDR3 is made up of 14 amino acids. Per germline, CDR1 SGHDN and CDR2 FVKESK. With 1 base removed from V and 7 bases from J, the gap between germline ends came to 14 bases. The CDR3 protein is CASSQGRLTGEQYF. The CDR3 DNA sequence: TGTGCCAGCAGCCAAGGACGATTAACAGGGGAGCAGTACTTC. Combining the CDR3 with reference TRBV14 and TRBJ2-7 gives the whole variable domain EAGVTQFPSHSVIEKGQTVTLRCDPISGHDNLYWYRRVMGKEIKFLLHFVKESKQDESGMPNNRFLAERTGGTYSTLKVQPAELEDSGVYFCASSQGRLTGEQYFGPGTRLTVT.